The subject of this entry is one TCR beta chain. A single count supports this clone. It has no known antigen specificity. No quality values exist for individual bases; no much larger clone is one base distant. This sample stems from a study of shared clonotypes between healthy human individuals (dated by TCRdb to the early 2020s). In terms of the full investigation: Two women and a few men aged 18 to 49 years were included in the cohort. To increase sequencing depth and limit assay-specific biases, different laboratories used diverse techniques to prepare libraries and sequence TCR repertoires. For each donor, three plates each were used for CD4 naive and CD4 memory, two plates were used for CD8 naive, and one plate was used for CD8 memory. To estimate repertoire size and how much clonotypes are shared between individuals, the study performed deep sequencing of blood TCR repertoires from 4 to 6 healthy adults. Between about 0.94 and 8.9 billion PBMCs per donor were obtained by leukapheresis. Points the paper makes about the study in general: Across a handful of donors, around 5.4% of naive CD4, around 3.5% of naive CD8, roughly 2.3% of memory CD4, and about 0.44% of memory CD8 clonotypes were shared. Sampling was restricted to blood, and TCR repertoires in tissue are likely to differ from TCR repertoires in blood. Pairwise subsampling indicated that sequencing depth was expected to affect the degree of clonotype sharing among donors. Even with the large sequencing depth, rarefaction of the sorted-subset datasets indicated that sequencing was incomplete. The genetic and exposure-history diversity represented was limited by the small number of donors. Naive subsets generally had larger estimated clonotype richness than memory subsets. Higher generation probabilities were observed for clonotypes shared by all four sorted-subset donors than for non-shared clonotypes.

Using the deep immunoSEQ assay, TCR CDR3 regions were amplified from genomic DNA by multiplex PCR. Extracted genomic DNA from each cell subset was spread evenly across all wells of several immunoSEQ 96-well plates, with each plate serving as a replicate. For sorted subsets, each replicate PCR was loaded with 200 to 250 ng genomic DNA, equivalent to 25,000 to 35,000 T cell genomes. Purified libraries were quantified with a Qubit 3.0 fluorometer, sized on a Bioanalyzer 2100, and re-quantified with the KAPA Library Quantification kit. Each immunoSEQ 96-well plate was sequenced on its own single-read 150-cycle Illumina NextSeq 550 flow cell. In the authors' own workflow: Because the immunoSEQ output held only junctional sequences and lacked quality scores, the filtering could not match the filtering applied to full-length reads. To assign V/J genes and CDR3, sequences were annotated using PyIR, a Python wrapper for IgBLAST v1.9, with IMGT germline references. Reads were removed for weak V/J assignments (E-value above 1e-6), missing CDR3, stop codons, out-of-frame junctions, or ambiguous translated residues. V3J clonotypes were defined by identical inferred V gene, J gene, and CDR3 amino acid sequence. Percentage overlap between repertoires was calculated by dividing the number of shared unique clonotypes by the size of the smaller repertoire. Three approaches were used to assess repertoire richness: RTK rarefaction, the Chao1 estimator, and Recon v2.1 estimates of unobserved clonotypes. OLGA was used to compute generation probabilities for all TCRbeta clonotypes that the gDNA method yielded from a handful of donors. TCRdb provides this immuneACCESS table in a form limited to in-frame rearrangements. Some clones are lacking; in checked studies, under half of them reflect an unresolved V gene, and why the rest are absent is not known. That table supplies the V and J calls and clone size; D and trimming were determined from the DNA. Present in this sample are about 2.1 million clones, around 93% of which were seen just once. The top ten clonotypes cover around 1.7% of the sample.

CD8 naive samples were CD45RO-negative cells positively selected for CCR7, giving a CD45RA+CCR7+ population that excluded TemRA cells. The donors were healthy, HIV-negative adults who had no recently reported acute infections or vaccinations. Every donor was a Caucasian adult residing in Nashville, Tennessee, USA. Blood was collected by leukapheresis, and PBMCs were isolated by Ficoll-Histopaque density gradient centrifugation and then cryopreserved in liquid nitrogen vapor phase. Purity and quantity of every magnetically sorted T cell population were checked by analytical flow cytometry. Each sorted fraction had its genomic DNA isolated and then quantified by UV absorbance on a Nanodrop 2000c. Reading the germline V gene gives CDR1 MDHEN and CDR2 SYDVKM. After removal of 2 bases from V and 5 bases from J, the junction retains 5 bases not matched to a gene. Including cysteine and phenylalanine, the CDR3 has 15 amino acids. Of all the DNA, just the CDR3 is kept, 45 bases in frame from base 1.

The receptor's source is a man younger than 35 in good health. Some clones in this sample may be carry-over from other donors' samples. Material: naive CD8+ T cells from PBMCs. Read against the paper, the sample's cell subset or site label means: CD45RA+CCR7+. The chain links TRBV28 with TRBJ2-1; TRBD2 matches 8 bases in the middle. The CDR3 is CASSLSGRSHNEQFF. At the DNA level, the sequence is TGTGCCAGCAGTTTAAGCGGGAGAAGCCACAATGAGCAGTTCTTC.